Sequencing of this T cell receptor (beta chain) was carried out in a study of cytomegalovirus exposure and HLA in healthy donors. Overall study: When 350 to 500 donors were genotyped, about 80% of them were found to fall in the Caucasian-associated ancestry cluster.

Notes on the study in general: Reportedly, TCR beta sequences accurately predicted HLA-A and HLA-B alleles in most subjects. In vitro testing confirmed a few CMV-associated chains as specific for CMV antigens.

Notes on this clone: Its antigen remains unknown.

CDR3 size: 18 residues. V trimming: 3 bases; J trimming: 0 bases; junction bases outside the gene matches: 9. The V gene's germline CDR1 is SNHLY and CDR2 FYNNEI. While unrecorded immune exposures were likely, the donors were nominally healthy when sampled. This PCR relied on a set of 60 Vbeta primers and 13 Jbeta primers. The method was immunoSEQ multiplex PCR; TCRdb's version includes in-frame clones alone and lacks a portion of them. This table holds some 120,000 clones, around three quarters found once. The chain joins TRBV2 to TRBJ1-5; 9 bases match TRBD1. This receptor was identified in a man aged 25-40 years in good health and CMV-seropositive. Sequencing used PBMCs. The CDR3: CASSDSQGQGTSNQPQHF. CDR3 DNA sequence: TGTGCCAGCAGTGACAGTCAAGGACAGGGGACTAGCAATCAGCCCCAGCATTTT.